These 26 T cell receptor beta chains were sequenced from one sample in a study of blood T cell repertoires in COVID-19. Libraries were prepared by immunoSEQ multiplex PCR; TCRdb keeps only in-frame clonotypes and omits some of them. The sample contains fewer than 200,000 clones, 82% of which appear only once. Sequenced sample: peripheral blood. The source of these receptors is a woman between 65 and 79 years old with acute or convalescent COVID-19.

The chain joins TRBV6-2 or TRBV6-3 to TRBJ1-1; D possibly corresponds to TRBD1 (6 bases). Trimming took off 3 bases at V and 4 bases at J, with 12 bases between the two ends. The germline CDR1 and CDR2 sequences are MNHEY and SVGEGT. This CDR3 region has 14 residues. In nucleotides, the CDR3 is TGTGCCAGCAGTTATAATACAGGGACCACTGAAGCTTTCTTT. Translated, it gives CASSYNTGTTEAFF.

The chain links TRBV20-1 to TRBJ2-5; TRBD1 matches at 8 bases. The CDR3 has 15 residues. Germline CDR1 DFQATT, CDR2 SNEGSKA (reference sequence). The trim removed 3 bases at V and 2 bases at J, leaving 8 bases unmatched. The CDR3 spells CSASPGQGLQETQYF. The CDR3 bases are TGCAGTGCTAGTCCCGGACAGGGCCTACAAGAGACCCAGTACTTC.

This sequence joins TRBV5-4 and TRBJ2-1; weak D call: TRBD2 (6 bases). CDR3 length equals 15 residues. Germline CDR1 is SGHNT and CDR2 is YYREEE (reference sequence). With 3 bases removed from V and 2 bases from J, the gap between germline ends came to 12 bases. The CDR3 loop is CASSSAGGTYNEQFF. The CDR3 DNA reads TGTGCCAGCAGCTCTGCCGGGGGAACCTACAATGAGCAGTTCTTC.

The V gene is TRBV6-5, the J gene TRBJ2-3; 10 bases align to TRBD2. This CDR3 region has 16 residues. Germline CDR1 reads MNHEY; CDR2 reads SVGAGI. J gave up 0 bases and V 4 bases, and 4 bases lay outside the gene matches. CDR3 in DNA: TGTGCCAGCAGTTTGCTAGCGGGGGATAGCACAGATACGCAGTATTTT. Amino acids: CASSLLAGDSTDTQYF.

The V gene is TRBV11-2, the J gene TRBJ2-1, with D maybe TRBD2 (6 bases). The CDR3 contains 16 residues. With 3 bases removed from V and 4 bases from J, the gap between germline ends came to 16 bases. Germline V CDR1 and CDR2: SGHAT, FQNNGV. In DNA form, the CDR3 reads TGTGCCAGCAGCTTCTTGACTAGTGTCTTATACAATGAGCAGTTCTTC. This encodes CASSFLTSVLYNEQFF.

As DNA, the CDR3 is TGTGCCAGCAGTTTAATTAGCGGGGGGGCCGACACCGGGGAGCTGTTTTTT. Translating it yields CASSLISGGADTGELFF. The V call is TRBV27, the J call TRBJ2-2; TRBD2 agrees at 11 bases. The junction had 5 bases not matched to a gene; V was cut back by 2 bases and J by 3 bases. The CDR3 is made up of 17 amino acids. In germline, CDR1 is MNHEY, CDR2 SMNVEV (reference sequence).

The rearrangement uses TRBV7-9 and TRBJ2-3; the match to TRBD1 covers 7 bases. CDR1 and CDR2 from the germline V gene are SEHNR and FQNEAQ (reference sequence). This CDR3 contains 16 residues. V trimming: 4 bases; J trimming: 6 bases; junction bases outside the gene matches: 13. The CDR3, as DNA: TGTGCCAGCAGCTCAGGAGACAGGGACCCTAGGGATACGCAGTATTTT. Translation: CASSSGDRDPRDTQYF.

This clone was counted once. The chain carries TRBV7-9 and TRBJ2-2; TRBD2 matches 9 bases. There are 17 residues in the CDR3. Germline values: CDR1 SEHNR, CDR2 FQNEAQ (reference sequence). The ends lost 4 bases at V and 2 bases at J; junction bases unmatched: 8. The CDR3 DNA is TGTGCCAGCAGCTCAACATGGGGACTAGCTAACACCGGGGAGCTGTTTTTT. Translation gives CASSSTWGLANTGELFF.

The chain employs TRBV29-1 and TRBJ2-2; no clear D gene. Trimming stripped 4 bases from V and 1 base from J, with 4 bases between. The germline CDR1 and CDR2 sequences are SQVTM and ANQGSEA. This CDR3 is built from 12 residues. The CDR3 is CSVAVNTGELFF. As DNA, the CDR3 is TGCAGCGTTGCAGTGAACACCGGGGAGCTGTTTTTT.

This chain joins TRBV12-3 or TRBV12-4 and TRBJ1-2, with a possible D match to TRBD1 (6 bases). The CDR3 spans 13 residues. The V gene lost 6 bases and the J gene lost 4 bases, with 12 bases spanning the gap. The CDR3 spells CASSSTGAYGYTF. DNA of the CDR3: TGTGCCAGCAGCTCGACAGGAGCCTATGGCTACACCTTC.

The chain employs TRBV6-5 and TRBJ1-1; 10 bases map to TRBD1. The CDR3 has 14 amino acids. Germline V lookup: CDR1 MNHEY, CDR2 SVGAGI. Trimming at V came to 6 bases and at J to 3 bases, leaving 4 bases not matched to a gene. DNA of the CDR3: TGTGCCAGCAGCCGGACAGGGGGGGACACTGAAGCTTTCTTT. Translated, it gives CASSRTGGDTEAFF.

The rearrangement links TRBV6-5 to TRBJ1-2; perhaps TRBD1 as D (5 bases). Germline values: CDR1 MNHEY, CDR2 SVGAGI. V lost 6 bases and J lost 6, with 14 bases in between. The CDR3 length is 13 residues. CDR3 in amino acids: CASRRGTDDGYTF. CDR3 bases: TGTGCCAGCAGGCGCGGGACCGATGATGGCTACACCTTC.

The sample holds one count of this clone. The chain joins TRBV5-6 to TRBJ2-2; possibly TRBD1 for D (5 bases). The germline CDR1 and CDR2 sequences are SGHDT and YYEEEE. Trimming removed 0 bases at V and 7 bases at J, with 16 bases between. The CDR3 extends over 16 amino acids. CDR3 in DNA: TGTGCCAGCAGCTTGGTTGAGGCCCAAGGGGTCGGGGAGCTGTTTTTT. This translates into CASSLVEAQGVGELFF. Complete variable domain (other parts from reference TRBV5-6 and TRBJ2-2): DAGVTQSPTHLIKTRGQQVTLRCSPKSGHDTVSWYQQALGQGPQFIFQYYEEEERQRGNFPDRFSGHQFPNYSSELNVNALLLGDSALYLCASSLVEAQGVGELFFGEGSRLTVL.

The V and J genes are TRBV30 and TRBJ2-7, with TRBD1 matching over 10 bases. Germline values: CDR1 GTSNPN, CDR2 SVGIG (reference sequence). This CDR3 is built from 14 residues. Trimming at V came to 4 bases and at J to 2 bases, leaving 5 bases not matched to a gene. For the CDR3, the DNA is TGTGCCTGGACGTGGGGACAGGGGACCTACGAGCAGTACTTC. Protein sequence: CAWTWGQGTYEQYF. The full variable domain, with the rest looked up from reference TRBV30 and TRBJ2-7, is SQTIHQWPATLVQPVGSPLSLECTVEGTSNPNLYWYRQAAGRGLQLLFYSVGIGQISSEVPQNLSASRPQDRQFILSSKKLLLSDSGFYLCAWTWGQGTYEQYFGPGTRLTVT.

V is TRBV10-3 and J is TRBJ2-1; TRBD1 matches at 7 bases. CDR3 length equals 12 residues. Trimming removed 3 bases from V and 8 bases from J; junction bases left unmatched: 1. Germline assignment: CDR1 ENHRY and CDR2 SYGVKD. This CDR3 reads CAISEGGDEQFF. Written as DNA, the CDR3 is TGTGCCATCAGTGAAGGGGGCGATGAGCAGTTCTTC.

V is TRBV6-1 and J is TRBJ1-5; TRBD1 aligns across 10 bases. CDR1 and CDR2 from the germline V gene are MNHNS and SASEGT. The junction had 5 bases not matched to a gene; V was cut back by 2 bases and J by 4 bases. CDR3 length: 16 residues. The CDR3 loop is CASSEKGDRGNQPQHF. The CDR3 nucleotides are TGTGCCAGCAGTGAAAAAGGGGACAGGGGAAATCAGCCCCAGCATTTT.

V and J are TRBV11-2 and TRBJ1-5, with 8 positions matching TRBD1. This CDR3 region has 17 residues. Per germline, CDR1 SGHAT and CDR2 FQNNGV. The trim removed 6 bases at V and 2 bases at J, leaving 12 bases unmatched. The CDR3 DNA reads as TGTGCCAGCAGTTATACGGCAGGGGGCGCGGGCAATCAGCCCCAGCATTTT. It yields the protein CASSYTAGGAGNQPQHF.

The chain joins TRBV10-2 to TRBJ1-2; perhaps TRBD1 as D (5 bases). The germline V gene encodes CDR1 WSHSY and CDR2 SAAADI. The V end lost 4 bases, the J end lost 4 bases, and 7 bases lay between the germline ends. The CDR3 has 12 amino acids. This chain's CDR3 is CASSGQGYGYTF. Here the CDR3 DNA reads TGCGCCAGCAGTGGCCAGGGCTATGGCTACACCTTC.

This chain links TRBV9 with TRBJ2-7; 8 positions match TRBD2. The CDR3 runs to 14 residues. The germline gives CDR1 SGDLS, CDR2 YYNGEE. Germline trimming cut 7 bases from V and 2 bases from J; bases unmatched to any gene: 8. The CDR3 DNA reads TGTGCCAGCGCCCGGGGGGGTCCCCCCTACGAGCAGTACTTC. It codes for CASARGGPPYEQYF.

The V call is TRBV7-2, the J call TRBJ2-7; TRBD2 aligns across 10 bases. With 3 bases clipped from V and 7 bases from J, the junction kept 12 bases outside the gene matches. CDR3 length: 16 amino acids. Germline assignment: CDR1 SGHTA and CDR2 FQGNSA. The CDR3, as DNA: TGTGCCAGCAGCTTCCAGAGCGGGAGGGCCGCTGGGGAGCAGTACTTC. It yields the protein CASSFQSGRAAGEQYF.

V usage is TRBV7-2 and J usage is TRBJ2-1, with D unresolved. The ends were cut back, 3 bases at V and 9 bases at J, with 12 bases in the middle. CDR3 length equals 13 residues. Germline assignment: CDR1 SGHTA and CDR2 FQGNSA. The CDR3 sequence is CASSLLNAGEQFF. Written as DNA, the CDR3 is TGTGCCAGCAGCTTGTTGAACGCAGGTGAGCAGTTCTTC. Full variable domain (remainder filled in from reference TRBV7-2 and TRBJ2-1): GAGVSQSPSNKVTEKGKDVELRCDPISGHTALYWYRQSLGQGLEFLIYFQGNSAPDKSGLPSDRFSAERTGGSVSTLTIQRTQQEDSAVYLCASSLLNAGEQFFGPGTRLTVL.

CDR3 loop: CASSRELGTGNNGYTF. In DNA, the CDR3 is TGTGCCAGTAGTCGTGAACTCGGGACAGGGAACAATGGCTACACCTTC. The rearrangement joins TRBV19 to TRBJ1-2; 9 bases line up with TRBD1. Germline V gene data show CDR1 as LNHDA and CDR2 as SQIVND (reference sequence). Trimming at V came to 5 bases and at J to 6 bases, leaving 13 bases not matched to a gene. CDR3 length: 16 residues. The full variable domain, in which reference TRBV19 and TRBJ1-2 provide the parts outside the CDR3, is DGGITQSPKYLFRKEGQNVTLSCEQNLNHDAMYWYRQDPGQGLRLIYYSQIVNDFQKGDIAEGYSVSREKKESFPLTVTSAQKNPTAFYLCASSRELGTGNNGYTFGSGTRLTVV.

The gene calls are TRBV12-3 or TRBV12-4 and TRBJ2-3, with D unclear. The CDR3 loop spans 13 amino acids. The V gene lost 2 bases and the J gene lost 2 bases, with 5 bases spanning the gap. The CDR3 region is CASSLSVTDTQYF. The CDR3 DNA reads as TGTGCCAGCAGTTTATCCGTCACAGATACGCAGTATTTT.

This clone was seen only once. The genes are TRBV30 and TRBJ1-2; the D gene is possibly TRBD1 (6 bases). Trimming took 4 bases from V and 3 from J, leaving 12 bases between them. From germline, CDR1 is GTSNPN and CDR2 SVGIG (reference sequence). This CDR3 contains 13 residues. CDR3 coding DNA: TGTGCCTGGATGGAGGACAGTTACTATGGCTACACCTTC. This sequence encodes CAWMEDSYYGYTF.

The chain uses TRBV19 and TRBJ1-5; TRBD1 is a possible D gene (5 bases). CDR1 and CDR2 from the germline V gene are LNHDA and SQIVND (reference sequence). The CDR3 covers 12 residues. With 5 bases removed from V and 6 bases from J, the gap between germline ends came to 8 bases. The CDR3 protein is CASSPGSQPQHF. The CDR3 nucleotides read TGTGCCAGTAGTCCAGGGTCTCAGCCCCAGCATTTT.

The rearrangement uses TRBV5-1 and TRBJ2-3; 14 nucleotides match TRBD2. The CDR3 covers 16 residues. The germline V gene encodes CDR1 SGHRS and CDR2 YFSETQ. With 4 bases clipped from V and 3 bases from J, the junction kept 4 bases outside the gene matches. The chain's CDR3 is CASSAGTSGRTDTQYF. The CDR3 bases are TGCGCCAGCAGCGCTGGGACTAGCGGGAGAACAGATACGCAGTATTTT.